Shown below are 16 T cell receptor beta chains from a single sample sequenced in a study of shared clonotypes between healthy human individuals. Profiled with immunoSEQ multiplex PCR; TCRdb holds only in-frame clones, not every one. The sample includes hundreds of thousands of clones, over 60% of them seen just once. Sequenced material: PBMCs. These receptor sequences come from a woman aged 40-49 years in good health. Some clones in this sample may be carry-over from other donors' samples.

CDR3 coding DNA: TGTGCCAGCAGCGCAAGGGAGGGGACTAGCCGTGGTGGCTCCTACAATGAGCAGTTCTTC. Translation gives CASSAREGTSRGGSYNEQFF. The chain employs TRBV9 and TRBJ2-1, with 9 bases lining up with TRBD2. Germline V CDR1 and CDR2: SGDLS, YYNGEE. J was trimmed by 0 bases and V by 3 bases; bases with no gene match: 16. The CDR3 length is 20 residues.

This clone has only a few counts. J is TRBJ2-5 and V is TRBV7-2, with TRBD2 as a possible D gene (6 bases). The CDR3 consists of 13 residues. V was shortened by 5 bases and J by 4 bases, with 11 bases between the two germline ends. Germline values: CDR1 SGHTA, CDR2 FQGNSA. The CDR3 loop is CASSPRLVETQYF. The DNA for the CDR3 is TGTGCCAGCAGCCCCCGACTAGTAGAGACCCAGTACTTC.

This chain connects TRBV5-4 to TRBJ2-3; tentative D call: TRBD1 (5 bases). This CDR3 has 14 amino acids. Germline V gene data show CDR1 as SGHNT and CDR2 as YYREEE (reference sequence). In DNA form, the CDR3 reads TGTGCGATTGACAGCTCAAACCTCACAGATACGCAGTATTTT. Protein product: CAIDSSNLTDTQYF.

About this clone itself: A far bigger clonotype differs at one base, so this is likely a read error. The CDR3 carries no conserved terminal phenylalanine or tryptophan, so it likely arises from a read error. This sequence joins TRBV30 and TRBJ1-2, with D unresolved. Germline V gene sequence: CDR1 GTSNPN, CDR2 SVGIG (reference sequence). The germline V and J ends were trimmed by 6 bases and 6 bases, with 23 bases remaining between them. The CDR3 runs 15 residues. The DNA for the CDR3 is TGTGCCTGCCTCTGGGGTTCCGGGGAAGTCCATGGCTACACCCTC. Its translation is CACLWGSGEVHGYTL.

The chain links TRBV11-2 to TRBJ2-6; D uncertain. CDR1 is SGHAT, CDR2 FQNNGV, per germline. CDR3 length equals 17 residues. V dropped 3 bases and J dropped 2 bases, with 14 bases sitting between them. The CDR3 bases are TGTGCCAGCAGCTTGTCGTCGTTGGCTGCTGGGGCCAACGTCCTGACTTTC. Translating it yields CASSLSSLAAGANVLTF. Full variable domain (remainder filled in from reference TRBV11-2 and TRBJ2-6): EAGVAQSPRYKIIEKRQSVAFWCNPISGHATLYWYQQILGQGPKLLIQFQNNGVVDDSQLPKDRFSAERLKGVDSTLKIQPAKLEDSAVYLCASSLSSLAAGANVLTFGAGSRLTVL.

The chain joins TRBV5-1 to TRBJ2-5; D possibly uses TRBD1 or TRBD2 (5 bases each). Trimming removed 0 bases at V and 2 bases at J, with 11 bases between. This CDR3 is 15 amino acids long. In germline, CDR1 is SGHRS, CDR2 YFSETQ. In nucleotides, the CDR3 is TGCGCCAGCAGCTTGGAGGGACGGATACAAGAGACCCAGTACTTC. Encoded protein: CASSLEGRIQETQYF. The whole variable domain, filled in from reference TRBV5-1 and TRBJ2-5, reads KAGVTQTPRYLIKTRGQQVTLSCSPISGHRSVSWYQQTPGQGLQFLFEYFSETQRNKGNFPGRFSGRQFSNSRSEMNVSTLELGDSALYLCASSLEGRIQETQYFGPGTRLLVL.

The V and J genes are TRBV5-4 and TRBJ2-1, with 7 nucleotides matching TRBD2. V dropped 0 bases and J dropped 3; count of bases not matched to a gene: 3. This CDR3 contains 15 residues. Looked up from germline, CDR1 is SGHNT and CDR2 is YYREEE (reference sequence). The CDR3 coding sequence is TGTGCCAGCAGCTTGGATCTAGCGGTCTACAATGAGCAGTTCTTC. Its translation is CASSLDLAVYNEQFF.

Here the CDR3 reads CASSGRQGNYEQYF. The CDR3 region has the DNA TGTGCCAGCAGCGGTAGACAGGGAAATTACGAGCAGTACTTC. V and J are TRBV9 and TRBJ2-7; TRBD1 aligns across 7 bases. CDR1 and CDR2 from the germline V gene are SGDLS and YYNGEE. V lost 3 bases to trimming and J lost 4 bases; unmatched junction nucleotides: 7. There are 14 residues in the CDR3.

This chain joins TRBV4-3 and TRBJ2-1; 7 positions match TRBD2. CDR1 and CDR2 from the germline V gene are LGHNA and YSLEER. The CDR3 covers 17 residues. V was clipped by 0 bases and J by 0 bases; unmatched bases: 5. CDR3 bases: TGCGCCAGCAGCCAAGAGGGGGGACTATACTCCTACAATGAGCAGTTCTTC. It translates to CASSQEGGLYSYNEQFF.

The V call is TRBV14, the J call TRBJ2-6; D is tentatively TRBD1 or TRBD2 (6 bases each). V lost 3 bases, J lost 0 bases, and 9 bases lay in between. CDR1 and CDR2 (germline): SGHDN, FVKESK. The CDR3 has 16 residues. The CDR3 region is CASSQGGSSGANVLTF. CDR3 DNA sequence: TGTGCCAGCAGCCAGGGGGGCAGCTCTGGGGCCAACGTCCTGACTTTC.

The chain links TRBV7-9 to TRBJ2-3; D remains unclear. V lost 5 bases and J 4 bases, leaving 16 bases between the germline ends. This CDR3 spans 15 amino acids. CDR1 is SEHNR, CDR2 FQNEAQ, per germline (reference sequence). CDR3 residues: CASSPRGSRADTQYF. CDR3 in DNA: TGTGCCAGCAGCCCACGCGGCTCTAGGGCAGATACGCAGTATTTT.

About this clone: A much larger clone differs by one base, so this may be a read error. J is TRBJ2-7 and V is TRBV7-8; 8 nucleotides match TRBD2. Germline loops: CDR1 SGHVS, CDR2 FQNEAQ. The CDR3 runs to 16 residues. After removal of 8 bases from V and 2 bases from J, the junction contained 14 bases not matched to a gene. The CDR3 loop reads CASGLKPTSATYEQYF. The CDR3 coding sequence is TGTGCCAGCGGCCTTAAGCCGACTAGCGCGACCTACGAGCAGTACTTC.

In its sample, this clone was seen many times. The rearrangement links TRBV4-1 to TRBJ2-2; 8 bases fit TRBD2. This CDR3 contains 18 residues. V was clipped by 4 bases and J by 3 bases; unmatched bases: 13. Germline lookup yields CDR1 MGHRA and CDR2 YSYEKL. The CDR3 DNA reads TGCGCCAGCAGCCTAGAAGCGGGAGATGGGTTGGACACCGGGGAGCTGTTTTTT. Amino acid sequence: CASSLEAGDGLDTGELFF.

The gene calls are TRBV7-3 and TRBJ2-2, with 8 bases identical to TRBD1. Germline values: CDR1 SGHTA, CDR2 FQGTGA. With V trimmed by 2 bases and J by 4 bases, 6 bases remained unmatched. There are 16 residues in the CDR3. The CDR3 sequence is CASSLSGQGGTGELFF. The DNA for the CDR3 is TGTGCCAGCAGCTTATCTGGACAGGGTGGCACCGGGGAGCTGTTTTTT. Full variable domain (remainder filled in from reference TRBV7-3 and TRBJ2-2): GAGVSQTPSNKVTEKGKYVELRCDPISGHTALYWYRQSLGQGPEFLIYFQGTGAADDSGLPNDRFFAVRPEGSVSTLKIQRTERGDSAVYLCASSLSGQGGTGELFFGEGSRLTVL.

The J gene is TRBJ2-5, the V gene TRBV6-6; D is ambiguous. V was clipped by 2 bases and J by 5 bases, with 15 bases between them. This CDR3 is 15 amino acids long. The germline V gene has CDR1 MNHNY and CDR2 SVGAGI (reference sequence). This chain's CDR3 is CASSYHRAPGETQYF. As DNA, the CDR3 is TGTGCCAGCAGTTACCATCGGGCCCCTGGGGAGACCCAGTACTTC.

Comments on this clone: The DNA is omitted, as the CDR3 cannot be located on it reliably, and the CDR3 follows TCRdb's listing. The rearrangement uses TRBV28 and TRBJ2-7; the table's D gene call, TRBD1, was not cross checked with the DNA. The length of the CDR3 is 14 amino acids, counting both ends. Germline CDR1 and CDR2: MDHEN and SYDVKM. This CDR3 is CASSAPGQKYEQYF.